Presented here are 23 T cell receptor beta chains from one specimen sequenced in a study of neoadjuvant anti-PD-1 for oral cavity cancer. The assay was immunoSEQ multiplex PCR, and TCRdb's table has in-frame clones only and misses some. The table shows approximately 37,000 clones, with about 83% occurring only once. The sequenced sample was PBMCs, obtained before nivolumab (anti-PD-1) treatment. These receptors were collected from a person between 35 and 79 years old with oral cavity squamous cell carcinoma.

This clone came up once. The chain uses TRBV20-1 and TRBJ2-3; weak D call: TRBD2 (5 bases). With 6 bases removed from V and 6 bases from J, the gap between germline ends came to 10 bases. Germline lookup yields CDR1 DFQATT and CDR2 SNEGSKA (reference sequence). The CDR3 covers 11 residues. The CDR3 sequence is CSAELGDTQYF. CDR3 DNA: TGCAGTGCCGAACTAGGGGATACGCAGTATTTT.

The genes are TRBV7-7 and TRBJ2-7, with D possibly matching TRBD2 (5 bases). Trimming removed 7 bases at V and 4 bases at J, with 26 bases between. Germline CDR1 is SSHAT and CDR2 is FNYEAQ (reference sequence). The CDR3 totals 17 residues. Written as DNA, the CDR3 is TGTGCCAGCACCCGGCCCCTCAGCGGCCCCTCGAGGTACGAGCAGTACTTC. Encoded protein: CASTRPLSGPSRYEQYF.

The CDR3 is CASSSGGGTEYNEQFF. The CDR3 coding sequence is TGTGCCAGCAGCTCCGGCGGCGGGACAGAATACAATGAGCAGTTCTTC. The genes are TRBV5-5 and TRBJ2-1, with D perhaps TRBD1 (7 bases). Germline V gene data show CDR1 as SGHKS and CDR2 as YYEKEE (reference sequence). V lost 3 bases, J lost 4 bases, and 17 bases lay in between. The CDR3 contains 16 residues.

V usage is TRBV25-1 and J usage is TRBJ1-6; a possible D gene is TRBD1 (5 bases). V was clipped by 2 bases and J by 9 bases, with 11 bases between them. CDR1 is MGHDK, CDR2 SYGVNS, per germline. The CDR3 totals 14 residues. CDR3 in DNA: TGTGCCAGCAGTGAACCCACCAGGGCTTCACCCCTCCACTTT. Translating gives CASSEPTRASPLHF. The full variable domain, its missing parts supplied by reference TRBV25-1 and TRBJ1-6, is EADIYQTPRYLVIGTGKKITLECSQTMGHDKMYWYQQDPGMELHLIHYSYGVNSTEKGDLSSESTVSRIRTEHFPLTLESARPSHTSQYLCASSEPTRASPLHFGNGTRLTVT.

The CDR3 region has the DNA TGTGCCAGCAGCTTGGACGGGTATAATTCACCCCTCCACTTT. It encodes CASSLDGYNSPLHF. This rearrangement joins TRBV7-2 to TRBJ1-6; D remains unclear. V dropped 3 bases and J dropped 4 bases, with 7 bases sitting between them. The CDR3 runs 14 residues. CDR1 is SGHTA and CDR2 is FQGNSA in the germline V gene.

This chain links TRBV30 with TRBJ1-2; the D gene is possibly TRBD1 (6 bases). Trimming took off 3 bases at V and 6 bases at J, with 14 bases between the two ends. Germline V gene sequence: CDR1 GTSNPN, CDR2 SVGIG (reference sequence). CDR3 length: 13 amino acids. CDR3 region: CAWSQNRAHGYTF. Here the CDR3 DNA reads TGTGCCTGGAGCCAGAACAGGGCCCATGGCTACACCTTC.

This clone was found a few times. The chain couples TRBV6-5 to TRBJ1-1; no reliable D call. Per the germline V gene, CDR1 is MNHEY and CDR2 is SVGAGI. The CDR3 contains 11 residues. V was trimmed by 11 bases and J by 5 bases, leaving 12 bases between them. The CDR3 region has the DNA TGTGCCTCGGCGTCGGCAACTGAAGCTTTCTTT. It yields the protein CASASATEAFF.

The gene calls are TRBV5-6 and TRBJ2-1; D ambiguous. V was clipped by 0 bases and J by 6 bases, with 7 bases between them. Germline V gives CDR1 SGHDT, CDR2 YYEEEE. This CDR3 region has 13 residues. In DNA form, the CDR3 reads TGTGCCAGCAGCTTGGGACTTATCAATGAGCAGTTCTTC. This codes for CASSLGLINEQFF.

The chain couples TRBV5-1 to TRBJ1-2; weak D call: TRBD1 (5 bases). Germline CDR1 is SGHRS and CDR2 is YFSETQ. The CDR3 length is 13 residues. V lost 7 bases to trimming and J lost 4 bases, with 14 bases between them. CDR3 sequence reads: CASSSMQGYGYTF. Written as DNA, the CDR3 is TGCGCCAGCTCAAGTATGCAGGGCTATGGCTACACCTTC.

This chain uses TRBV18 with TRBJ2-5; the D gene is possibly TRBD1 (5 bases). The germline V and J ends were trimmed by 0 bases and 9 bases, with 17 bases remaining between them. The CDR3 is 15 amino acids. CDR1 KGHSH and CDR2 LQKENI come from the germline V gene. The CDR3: CASSPPVGRGASQYF. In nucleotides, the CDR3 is TGTGCCAGCTCACCACCGGTGGGGCGAGGAGCGTCCCAGTACTTC.

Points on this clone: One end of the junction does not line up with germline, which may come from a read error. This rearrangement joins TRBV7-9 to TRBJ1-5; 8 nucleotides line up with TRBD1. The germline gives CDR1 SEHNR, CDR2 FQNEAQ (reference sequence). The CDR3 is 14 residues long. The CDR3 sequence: CASSTGQENQAQHF. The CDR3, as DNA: TGTGCCAGCAGCACGGGACAGGAGAATCAGGCCCAGCATTTT.

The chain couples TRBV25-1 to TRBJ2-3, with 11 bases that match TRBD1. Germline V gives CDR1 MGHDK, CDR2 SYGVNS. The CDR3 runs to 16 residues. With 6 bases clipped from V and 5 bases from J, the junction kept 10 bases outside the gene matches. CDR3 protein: CASRRRLGQGEDTQYF. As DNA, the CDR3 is TGTGCCAGCAGGAGGAGGCTGGGACAGGGGGAAGATACGCAGTATTTT.

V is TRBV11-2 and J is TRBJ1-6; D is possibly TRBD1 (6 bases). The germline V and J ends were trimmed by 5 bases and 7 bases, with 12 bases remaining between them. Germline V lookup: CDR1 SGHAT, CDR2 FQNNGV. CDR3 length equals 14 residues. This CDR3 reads CASSHGQTNSPLHF. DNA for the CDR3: TGTGCCAGCAGCCACGGACAGACCAATTCACCCCTCCACTTT. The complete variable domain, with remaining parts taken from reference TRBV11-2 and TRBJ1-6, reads EAGVAQSPRYKIIEKRQSVAFWCNPISGHATLYWYQQILGQGPKLLIQFQNNGVVDDSQLPKDRFSAERLKGVDSTLKIQPAKLEDSAVYLCASSHGQTNSPLHFGNGTRLTVT.

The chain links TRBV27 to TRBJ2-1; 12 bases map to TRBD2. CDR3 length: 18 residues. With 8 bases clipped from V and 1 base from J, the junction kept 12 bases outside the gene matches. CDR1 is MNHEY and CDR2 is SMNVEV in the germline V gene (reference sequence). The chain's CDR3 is CASRGLAGGQWSYNEQFF. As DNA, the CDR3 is TGTGCCAGCCGGGGTCTAGCGGGGGGGCAATGGTCCTACAATGAGCAGTTCTTC.

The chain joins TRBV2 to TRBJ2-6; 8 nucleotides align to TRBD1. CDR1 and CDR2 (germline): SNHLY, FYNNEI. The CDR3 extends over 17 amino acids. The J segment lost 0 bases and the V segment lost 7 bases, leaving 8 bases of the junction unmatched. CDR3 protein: CASTWTGQISGANVLTF. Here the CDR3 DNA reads TGTGCCAGCACGTGGACAGGGCAGATCTCTGGGGCCAACGTCCTGACTTTC.

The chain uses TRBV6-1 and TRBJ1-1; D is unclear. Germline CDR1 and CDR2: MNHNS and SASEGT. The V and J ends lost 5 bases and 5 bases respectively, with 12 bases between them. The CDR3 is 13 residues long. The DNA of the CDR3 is TGTGCCAGCAGTTATGGGGTAGGGACTGAAGCTTTCTTT. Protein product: CASSYGVGTEAFF.

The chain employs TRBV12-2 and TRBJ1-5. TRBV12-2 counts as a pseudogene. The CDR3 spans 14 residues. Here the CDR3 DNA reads TGTGCAAGTCGCCCGTCGAGAGGCAATCAGCCCCAGCATTTT. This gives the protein CASRPSRGNQPQHF.

The CDR3 bases are TGTGCCAGCAGCGTTAACCCCTACGAGCAGTACTTC. It specifies CASSVNPYEQYF. The gene calls are TRBV9 and TRBJ2-7; D is ambiguous. From germline, CDR1 is SGDLS and CDR2 YYNGEE. V gave up 2 bases and J gave up 2 bases, with 5 bases separating them. This CDR3 region has 12 residues.

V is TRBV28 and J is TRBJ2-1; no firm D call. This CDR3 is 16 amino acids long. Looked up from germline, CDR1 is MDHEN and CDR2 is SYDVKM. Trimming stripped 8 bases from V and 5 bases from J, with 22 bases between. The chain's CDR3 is CASLRWRLEGDNEQFF. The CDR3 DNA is TGTGCCAGCCTGAGGTGGCGCCTAGAAGGCGACAATGAGCAGTTCTTC.

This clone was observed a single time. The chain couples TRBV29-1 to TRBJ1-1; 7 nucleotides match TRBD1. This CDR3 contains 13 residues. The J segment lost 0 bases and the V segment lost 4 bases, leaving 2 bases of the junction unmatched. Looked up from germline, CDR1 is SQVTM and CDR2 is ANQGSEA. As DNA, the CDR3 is TGCAGCGTTGGGGGACAGATGAACACTGAAGCTTTCTTT. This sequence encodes CSVGGQMNTEAFF.

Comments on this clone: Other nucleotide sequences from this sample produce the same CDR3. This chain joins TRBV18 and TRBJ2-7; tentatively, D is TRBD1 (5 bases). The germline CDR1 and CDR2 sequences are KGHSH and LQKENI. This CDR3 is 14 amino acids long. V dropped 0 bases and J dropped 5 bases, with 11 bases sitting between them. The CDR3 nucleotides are TGTGCCAGCTCACCACCGGCAGGGCGCGACGAGCAGTACTTC. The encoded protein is CASSPPAGRDEQYF.

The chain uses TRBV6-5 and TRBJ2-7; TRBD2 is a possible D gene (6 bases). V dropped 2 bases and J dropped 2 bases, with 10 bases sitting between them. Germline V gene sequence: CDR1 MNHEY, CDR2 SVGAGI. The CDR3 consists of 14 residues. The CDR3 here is CASSYEEGTYEQYF. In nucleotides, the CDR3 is TGTGCCAGCAGTTACGAGGAGGGGACCTACGAGCAGTACTTC.

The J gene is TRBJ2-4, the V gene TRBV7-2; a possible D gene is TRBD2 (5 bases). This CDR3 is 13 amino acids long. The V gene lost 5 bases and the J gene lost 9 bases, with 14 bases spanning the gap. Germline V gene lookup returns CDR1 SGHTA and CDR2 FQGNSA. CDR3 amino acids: CASSVGSTSIQYF. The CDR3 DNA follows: TGTGCCAGCAGCGTCGGAAGTACTAGCATTCAGTACTTC.